Following are 23 T cell receptor beta chains from one sample sequenced in a study of T cell repertoires in cytomegalovirus infection. These TCRs' antigens remain unknown. TCRdb itself ran the reads through MiXCR, one entry per CDR3 protein. The table lists a few hundred thousand distinct CDR3 sequences, less than 25% of them singletons. Sequencing was performed on cultured PBMCs, taken from culture after CMV antigen stimulation. The receptor set was obtained from a human donor in good health (CMV status not recorded). Some clones in this sample may be carry-over from other donors' samples.

This chain joins TRBV6-5 and TRBJ2-3, with D uncertain. This CDR3 is built from 17 residues. The germline gives CDR1 MNHEY, CDR2 SVGAGI. V gave up 6 bases and J gave up 3 bases, with 22 bases separating them. The CDR3 region has the DNA TGTGCCAGCAGAAATAAACGGATCATCTCCCATACAGATACGCAGTATTTT. It translates to CASRNKRIISHTDTQYF.

V usage is TRBV6-2 or TRBV6-3 and J usage is TRBJ2-1; the D gene is possibly TRBD1 (5 bases). V lost 4 bases to trimming and J lost 8 bases, with 9 bases between them. The CDR3 totals 12 residues. The germline V gene encodes CDR1 MNHEY and CDR2 SVGEGT. CDR3 residues: CASSWVGDEQFF. DNA of the CDR3: TGTGCCAGCAGTTGGGTAGGGGATGAGCAGTTCTTC.

The chain carries TRBV7-2 and TRBJ2-1; possibly TRBD2 for D (5 bases). The V and J ends lost 5 bases and 8 bases respectively, with 16 bases between them. The CDR3 runs to 14 residues. The germline V gene has CDR1 SGHTA and CDR2 FQGNSA. The CDR3 coding sequence is TGTGCCAGCAGCCAAACGAGGCGGGTCCATGAGCAGTTCTTC. This sequence encodes CASSQTRRVHEQFF. Looking up the rest from reference TRBV7-2 and TRBJ2-1 gives the full variable domain: GAGVSQSPSNKVTEKGKDVELRCDPISGHTALYWYRQSLGQGLEFLIYFQGNSAPDKSGLPSDRFSAERTGGSVSTLTIQRTQQEDSAVYLCASSQTRRVHEQFFGPGTRLTVL.

The rearrangement joins TRBV7-2 to TRBJ1-6; weak D call: TRBD1 (5 bases). The CDR3 is 16 residues long. The V end was cut by 5 bases, the J end by 6 bases, with 17 bases between. CDR1 and CDR2 from the germline V gene are SGHTA and FQGNSA. The DNA of the CDR3 is TGTGCCAGCAGCCCCTGGGACGGAATACCTAATTCACCCCTCCACTTT. Amino acid sequence: CASSPWDGIPNSPLHF.

A few counts support this clonotype. The chain joins TRBV2 to TRBJ1-2; D is unclear. Germline CDR1 and CDR2: SNHLY and FYNNEI. This CDR3 region has 12 residues. Trimming took 5 bases from V and 4 from J, leaving 8 bases between them. The CDR3 loop reads CASSMSSYGYTF. The CDR3 DNA reads TGTGCCAGCAGTATGAGCTCCTATGGCTACACCTTC.

The J gene is TRBJ1-5, the V gene TRBV6-5; 9 positions match TRBD1. In germline, CDR1 is MNHEY, CDR2 SVGAGI. This CDR3 is built from 15 residues. With 0 bases clipped from V and 6 bases from J, the junction kept 3 bases outside the gene matches. CDR3 loop: CASSYSGQGLQPQHF. CDR3 bases: TGTGCCAGCAGTTACTCAGGACAGGGGCTTCAGCCCCAGCATTTT.

This clonotype was found a few times. The chain carries TRBV19 and TRBJ2-1, with TRBD2 matching 7 bases. Per the germline V gene, CDR1 is LNHDA and CDR2 is SQIVND (reference sequence). Trimming took 5 bases from V and 6 from J; bases not matched to a gene: 7. The CDR3 runs 14 residues. CDR3 nucleotides: TGTGCCAGTAGTCCTCCCTGGACTAGCAATGAGCAGTTCTTC. This gives the protein CASSPPWTSNEQFF.

This clonotype was picked up many times. V gene TRBV6-1 combines with J gene TRBJ1-1; 8 bases align to TRBD1. The CDR3 is 14 amino acids. V lost 6 bases to trimming and J lost 5 bases; unmatched junction nucleotides: 8. CDR1 and CDR2 from the germline V gene are MNHNS and SASEGT. The CDR3 DNA sequence: TGTGCCAGCAGGCCTGACAGGGGTAGAACTGAAGCTTTCTTT. Its translation is CASRPDRGRTEAFF.

The genes are TRBV4-1 and TRBJ2-3; D remains ambiguous. Germline-derived CDR1 and CDR2 are MGHRA and YSYEKL. V shed 5 bases and J shed 1 base, with 7 bases lying between them. The CDR3 runs to 13 residues. CDR3 loop: CASSTRGTDTQYF. The CDR3 DNA reads as TGCGCCAGCAGCACGCGAGGCACAGATACGCAGTATTTT.

The chain is built from TRBV29-1 and TRBJ1-1, with D uncertain. Trimming cost V 4 bases and J 0 bases, with 9 bases left between them. This CDR3 is 13 amino acids long. In germline, CDR1 is SQVTM, CDR2 ANQGSEA. Here the CDR3 DNA reads TGCAGCGTTGGTGAGTTCATGAACACTGAAGCTTTCTTT. This translates into CSVGEFMNTEAFF.

This clonotype showed up many times. The chain joins TRBV12-3 or TRBV12-4 to TRBJ2-3, with D uncertain. Between the trimmed V and J ends, which lost 6 bases and 0 bases, there was a span of 10 bases. This CDR3 is 14 amino acids long. In DNA form, the CDR3 reads TGTGCCAGCAGCTCCTCGGCTAGCACAGATACGCAGTATTTT. Encoded protein: CASSSSASTDTQYF.

This clonotype was picked up a small number of times. This chain links TRBV15 with TRBJ2-2, with 9 bases that match TRBD2. CDR3 length equals 19 residues. The J segment lost 4 bases and the V segment lost 0 bases, leaving 12 bases of the junction unmatched. Germline V gene lookup returns CDR1 LNHNV and CDR2 YYDKDF (reference sequence). The CDR3 DNA sequence: TGTGCCACCAGCAGAGATCACCCTAGCGGGACCCAGGGCACCGGGGAGCTGTTTTTT. Its protein product is CATSRDHPSGTQGTGELFF.

The rearrangement links TRBV10-3 to TRBJ2-1, with D uncertain. The CDR3 covers 14 residues. Trimming shortened V by 2 bases and J by 4 bases, and 9 bases separated the two germline ends. In germline, CDR1 is ENHRY, CDR2 SYGVKD. DNA for the CDR3: TGTGCCATCAGTGAGGTGCGAAAATACAATGAGCAGTTCTTC. Translating gives CAISEVRKYNEQFF.

The chain joins TRBV4-3 to TRBJ1-2; D remains unclear. This CDR3 is built from 14 residues. Germline-derived CDR1 and CDR2 are LGHNA and YSLEER. Trimming removed 3 bases from V and 6 bases from J, with 14 bases in between. DNA for the CDR3: TGCGCCAGCAGCCACCCCCAAGGGTATGATGGCTACACCTTC. This sequence encodes CASSHPQGYDGYTF.

This clonotype appeared a few times. The chain links TRBV7-2 to TRBJ2-3; D may be TRBD2 (6 bases). This CDR3 is 15 amino acids long. CDR1 SGHTA and CDR2 FQGNSA come from the germline V gene. V lost 0 bases and J 0 bases, leaving 7 bases between the germline ends. The CDR3 sequence: CASSLAAGSTDTQYF. The CDR3 region has the DNA TGTGCCAGCAGCTTAGCGGCGGGAAGCACAGATACGCAGTATTTT. Using reference TRBV7-2 and TRBJ2-3 for the parts outside the CDR3, the full variable domain is GAGVSQSPSNKVTEKGKDVELRCDPISGHTALYWYRQSLGQGLEFLIYFQGNSAPDKSGLPSDRFSAERTGGSVSTLTIQRTQQEDSAVYLCASSLAAGSTDTQYFGPGTRLTVL.

This clonotype was recorded a few times. The chain employs TRBV28 and TRBJ2-2; no firm D call. In germline, CDR1 is MDHEN, CDR2 SYDVKM. V lost 3 bases, J lost 1 base, and 9 bases lay in between. This CDR3 comprises 15 residues. CDR3 residues: CASSFEAVNTGELFF. CDR3 coding DNA: TGTGCCAGCAGTTTCGAGGCGGTGAACACCGGGGAGCTGTTTTTT.

CDR3 sequence reads: CASSWGDRDSNVLTF. CDR3 nucleotides: TGTGCCAGCAGCTGGGGGGACAGGGATTCCAACGTCCTGACTTTC. V gene TRBV7-2 combines with J gene TRBJ2-6; TRBD1 matches at 9 bases. The germline V gene has CDR1 SGHTA and CDR2 FQGNSA. The CDR3 is made up of 15 amino acids. V lost 4 bases and J lost 8; bases outside the gene matches: 6.

This clonotype was found a few times. The V and J genes are TRBV5-1 and TRBJ1-5; D is unresolved. Deletions cut 5 bases from V and 6 bases from J, with 15 bases between. The germline gives CDR1 SGHRS, CDR2 YFSETQ. The CDR3 is 14 amino acids. CDR3 amino acids: CASRGEGRGQPQHF. CDR3 coding DNA: TGCGCCAGCAGAGGAGAGGGTCGGGGTCAGCCCCAGCATTTT.

This clonotype occurred many times. V gene TRBV7-8 combines with J gene TRBJ2-5; 8 nucleotides line up with TRBD2. CDR3 length: 19 amino acids. Losses at the gene ends were 4 bases for V and 4 bases for J; bases not matched to a gene: 20. Germline CDR1 reads SGHVS; CDR2 reads FQNEAQ. CDR3 bases: TGTGCCAGCAGCTCCACGGGGGAGCGGGAGTCCCCCAGGGGAGAGACCCAGTACTTC. It translates to CASSSTGERESPRGETQYF.

V is TRBV14 and J is TRBJ2-1; 7 nucleotides agree with TRBD2. The J segment lost 7 bases and the V segment lost 1 base, leaving 7 bases of the junction unmatched. Germline assignment: CDR1 SGHDN and CDR2 FVKESK. This CDR3 spans 15 amino acids. DNA for the CDR3: TGTGCCAGCAGCCAAGTGGCGGGAGCGGTAAATGAGCAGTTCTTC. Translation gives CASSQVAGAVNEQFF.

This chain connects TRBV24-1 to TRBJ2-1; a weak D match, TRBD2 (5 bases). Germline CDR1 is KGHDR and CDR2 is SFDVKD. The CDR3 totals 14 residues. Trimming pared 4 bases from V and 5 bases from J, leaving 11 bases between. The CDR3 is CATSEPIGDNEQFF. Here the CDR3 DNA reads TGTGCCACCAGTGAACCCATCGGGGACAATGAGCAGTTCTTC.

The chain recombines TRBV19 with TRBJ2-5; 7 positions agree with TRBD1. Germline V gene lookup returns CDR1 LNHDA and CDR2 SQIVND (reference sequence). The CDR3 is 17 residues long. V lost 1 base and J lost 0; bases outside the gene matches: 8. The CDR3 region is CASSIGAGGIYQETQYF. The CDR3 nucleotides are TGTGCCAGTAGTATAGGGGCAGGGGGAATTTACCAAGAGACCCAGTACTTC.

This clonotype was counted many times. The chain links TRBV7-2 to TRBJ2-3, with 12 positions matching TRBD2. CDR3 length: 16 amino acids. Germline CDR1 SGHTA, CDR2 FQGNSA. V trimming: 5 bases; J trimming: 6 bases; junction bases outside the gene matches: 9. The CDR3 nucleotides are TGTGCCAGCAGCCTCACTAGCGGGAGGCGGCAGGATACGCAGTATTTT. This gives the protein CASSLTSGRRQDTQYF.